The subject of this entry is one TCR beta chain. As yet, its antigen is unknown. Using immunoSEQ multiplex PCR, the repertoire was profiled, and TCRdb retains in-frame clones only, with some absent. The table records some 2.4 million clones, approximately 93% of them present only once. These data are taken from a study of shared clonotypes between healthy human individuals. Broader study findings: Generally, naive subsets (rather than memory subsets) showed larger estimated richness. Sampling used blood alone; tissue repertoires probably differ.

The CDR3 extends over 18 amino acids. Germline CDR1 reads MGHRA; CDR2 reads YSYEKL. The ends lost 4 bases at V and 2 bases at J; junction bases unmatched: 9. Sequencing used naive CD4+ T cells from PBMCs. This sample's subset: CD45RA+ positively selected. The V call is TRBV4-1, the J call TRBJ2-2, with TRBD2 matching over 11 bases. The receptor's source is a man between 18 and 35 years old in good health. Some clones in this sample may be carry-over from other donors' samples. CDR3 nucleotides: TGCGCCAGCAGCCTCCGAACCGGGACTAGCGGCAACACCGGGGAGCTGTTTTTT. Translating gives CASSLRTGTSGNTGELFF.